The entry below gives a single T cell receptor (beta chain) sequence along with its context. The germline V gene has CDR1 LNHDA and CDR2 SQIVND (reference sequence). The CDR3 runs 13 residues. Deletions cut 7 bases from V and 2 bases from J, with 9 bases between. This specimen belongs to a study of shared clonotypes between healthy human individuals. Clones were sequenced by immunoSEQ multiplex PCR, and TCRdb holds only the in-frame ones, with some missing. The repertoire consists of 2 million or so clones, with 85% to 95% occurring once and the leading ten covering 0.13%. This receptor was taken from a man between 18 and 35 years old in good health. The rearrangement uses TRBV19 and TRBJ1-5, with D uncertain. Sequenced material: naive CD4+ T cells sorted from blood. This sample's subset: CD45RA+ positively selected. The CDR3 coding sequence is TGTGCCAGTACCATCACTGGCAATCAGCCCCAGCATTTT. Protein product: CASTITGNQPQHF.